This T cell receptor (beta chain) was recorded in a study of T-cell reconstitution after alpha-beta-depleted transplantation in children. V lost 2 bases and J lost 8; bases outside the gene matches: 9. The CDR3 runs 14 residues. Per germline, CDR1 DFQATT and CDR2 SNEGSKA (reference sequence). The table lists this clonotype with a few counts. Its antigen is not identified. The TCRbeta library incorporated unique molecular identifiers. MiXCR was run by TCRdb on the PCR reads, yielding one entry per CDR3 protein. Of about 120,000 distinct CDR3 sequences detected, approximately 10% appear once; the ten largest clones hold nearly 35%. Points from the study as a whole: In patients about two months after transplant, alpha-beta T cells reportedly arose from several hundred expanded graft clones. Surviving recipient T cells and intrathymic progenitors accounted for some patients' high TCRbeta diversity at day 60. Hyperexpanded clones declined; after one year, newly produced T cells mostly supplied diversity.

The chain uses TRBV20-1 and TRBJ2-3, with 8 positions matching TRBD2. The sequenced sample was PBMCs, obtained before TCRalphabeta/CD19-depleted stem cell transplant. This TCR came from a boy aged 2 to 10 with acute lymphoblastic leukemia, due to receive a stem cell transplant. The CDR3 is CSARPSNLAGTQYF. CDR3 coding DNA: TGCAGTGCTAGACCCTCAAACCTAGCGGGTACGCAGTATTTT.